The source of this T cell receptor beta chain is a study of neurological immune-mediated disorders. Germline CDR1 is WNHNN and CDR2 is SYGVQD (reference sequence). CDR3 length equals 13 residues. V was clipped by 5 bases and J by 5 bases, with 12 bases between them. This clonotype was counted at least ten times. TCRdb used MiXCR to reprocess the 5' RACE reads, holding one entry per CDR3 protein. This table holds 30,000 to 40,000 distinct CDR3 sequences, 3% to 4% found once. What was sequenced was PBMCs. The TCR sequence derives from a man younger than 45 with multiple sclerosis. This chain uses TRBV10-1 with TRBJ1-1; possible D gene TRBD1, 6 bases. This chain's CDR3 is CASSRQRGTEAFF. The CDR3 nucleotides are TGCGCCAGCAGTCGACAGAGGGGGACTGAAGCTTTCTTT.